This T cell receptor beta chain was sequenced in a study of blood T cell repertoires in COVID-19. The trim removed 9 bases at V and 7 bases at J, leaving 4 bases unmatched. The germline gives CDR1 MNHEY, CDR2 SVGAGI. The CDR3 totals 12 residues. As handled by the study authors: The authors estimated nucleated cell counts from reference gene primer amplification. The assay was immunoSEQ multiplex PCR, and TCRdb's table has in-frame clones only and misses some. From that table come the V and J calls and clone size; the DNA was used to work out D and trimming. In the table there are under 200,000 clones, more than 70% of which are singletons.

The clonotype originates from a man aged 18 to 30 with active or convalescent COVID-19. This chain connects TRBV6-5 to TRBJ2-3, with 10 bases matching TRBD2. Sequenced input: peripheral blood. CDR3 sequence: CASYSGRNTQYF. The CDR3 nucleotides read TGTGCCAGTTATAGCGGGAGGAATACGCAGTATTTT.